This record concerns one T cell receptor (beta chain) sequence. Its antigen is not identified. This record comes from a study of T cells in Graves' hyperthyroidism and ophthalmopathy. Study-wide results and caveats: Through a model of 13 V-J features, ophthalmopathy was separated from stable hyperthyroidism.

TCR beta CDR3 region amplification was performed from RNA transcripts. The HTBI primer set was used in a first-round RT-PCR of the TCR CDR3. TCRdb reprocessed the multiplex PCR reads with MiXCR, giving one entry per CDR3 protein. The sample contains about 360,000 distinct CDR3 sequences, around 14% of which appear only once. This CDR3 is built from 14 residues. Germline V gene lookup returns CDR1 LGHNA and CDR2 YSLEER. The germline V and J ends were trimmed by 0 bases and 11 bases, with 14 bases remaining between them. Graves' hyperthyroidism showing no ophthalmopathy progression within 18 months was considered stable. Extraction of PBMCs used more than 8.5 ml of fresh peripheral blood.

This clonotype originated in a woman aged 18-35 years with Graves' hyperthyroidism. Sequenced: blood. The chain employs TRBV4-3 and TRBJ2-1; either TRBD1 or TRBD2 may supply D (5 bases each). CDR3 sequence (DNA): TGCGCCAGCAGCCAAGATAAGGGGTTCGGGAAGCAGTTCTTC. As protein: CASSQDKGFGKQFF.